This is a list of T cell receptor beta chains from one sample in a study of blood T cell repertoires in COVID-19. Assay: immunoSEQ multiplex PCR; the TCRdb copy retains only in-frame clones and omits some. The profile covers approximately 190,000 clones, with approximately 79% appearing a single time and roughly 5% taken by the ten largest. The sequenced material came from PBMCs or T cells enriched from blood (not recorded which). The receptors stem from a woman aged 55-69 years with acute COVID-19. The CDR3 runs from the conserved cysteine through the conserved F or W. D genes are given only for firm matches. Not all rows give a size; the values are once, few, many and, for expanded clones, a class.

j_call | cdr3_length | d_call | clone_size | v_call | cdr3_nt | cdr3_aa
TRBJ2-7 | 15 | TRBD1 | . | TRBV9 | TGTGCCAGCAGCCCCGGGGACAGGGGTGACGGCGAGCAGTACTTC | CASSPGDRGDGEQYF
TRBJ2-7 | 13 | . | . | TRBV14 | TGTGCCAGCAGCCAACCAGGAGGGCACGAGCAGTACTTC | CASSQPGGHEQYF
TRBJ1-1 | 14 | . | . | TRBV28 | TGTGCCAGCACCCGGGGGTCGGGGAACACTGAAGCTTTCTTT | CASTRGSGNTEAFF
TRBJ2-7 | 14 | . | few | TRBV15 | TGTGCCACCAGCAAACAAAACAGGGTTGGCGAGCAGTACTTC | CATSKQNRVGEQYF
TRBJ2-3 | 15 | TRBD2 | . | TRBV7-9 | TGTGCCAGCAGCTTAGGACTAGCGGGAGCAGATACGCAGTATTTT | CASSLGLAGADTQYF
TRBJ1-4 | 15 | TRBD1 | . | TRBV7-2 | TGTGCCAGCAGCTTAGGAGCAGGGGGCAATGAAAAACTGTTTTTT | CASSLGAGGNEKLFF
TRBJ1-2 | 13 | . | . | TRBV24-1 | TGTGCCACCAGTGATTTGCAGGGTTTAAGCTACACCTTC | CATSDLQGLSYTF
TRBJ1-5 | 14 | TRBD1 | . | TRBV5-6 | TGTGCCAGCAGCCTGGGGACAGGGGGTCAGCCCCAGCATTTT | CASSLGTGGQPQHF
TRBJ1-2 | 14 | TRBD1 | once | TRBV28 | TGTGCCAGCAGTTTACAGGGGGCCTACTATGGCTACACCTTC | CASSLQGAYYGYTF
TRBJ1-5 | 14 | . | . | TRBV2 | TGTGCCAGCGGGGTATCAGGGATCAATCAGCCCCAGCATTTT | CASGVSGINQPQHF
TRBJ1-1 | 15 | . | . | TRBV30 | TGTGCCTGGAGTTCCAGGACAGTTAGGAACACTGAAGCTTTCTTT | CAWSSRTVRNTEAFF
TRBJ1-1 | 16 | . | . | TRBV19 | TGTGCCAGTAGTATAGGTAACAGTCTCATGAACACTGAAGCTTTCTTT | CASSIGNSLMNTEAFF
TRBJ1-1 | 12 | . | . | TRBV7-8 | TGTGCCAGCAGCCTACGGGGGAGGGGAGCTTTCTTT | CASSLRGRGAFF
TRBJ1-6 | 14 | TRBD1 | . | TRBV30 | TGTGCCTGTCCCCCCGGACAGGGTGATTCACCCCTCCACTTT | CACPPGQGDSPLHF
TRBJ1-6 | 12 | . | . | TRBV6-5 | TGTGCCAGCAGTTACTCGAGATCACCCCTCCACTTT | CASSYSRSPLHF
TRBJ2-7 | 14 | TRBD1 | . | TRBV6-5 | TGTGCCAGCAGTTACGTCCAGGGGGCCTACGAGCAGTACTTC | CASSYVQGAYEQYF
TRBJ1-5 | 15 | . | . | TRBV21-1 | TGTGCCAGCAGAGTCCCCAGGGGGCCCCATCAGCCCCAGCATTTT | CASRVPRGPHQPQHF
TRBJ2-1 | 17 | . | . | TRBV9 | TGTGCCAGCAGCGTAAGCCCCAGTCCCGGGGGGCACAATGAGCAGTTCTTC | CASSVSPSPGGHNEQFF
TRBJ1-2 | 15 | . | . | TRBV3-1/TRBV3-2 | TGTGCCAGCAGCCTCATAGGCAGGGAGGACTATGGCTACACCTTC | CASSLIGREDYGYTF
TRBJ2-2 | 11 | . | . | TRBV29-1 | TGCAGCGTTGTTGGAGTGGGGGAGCTGTTTTTT | CSVVGVGELFF
TRBJ2-1 | 17 | TRBD2 | few | TRBV6-4 | TGTGCCAGCGGTGACGGGGGGGCGACCAGCTCCTACAATGAGCAGTTCTTC | CASGDGGATSSYNEQFF
TRBJ1-4 | 12 | . | once | TRBV7-2 | TGTGCCAGCAGCTTAGATCGGGAAAAACTGTTTTTT | CASSLDREKLFF
TRBJ2-7 | 12 | . | . | TRBV3-1/TRBV3-2 | TGTGCCAGCAGCCCTTCACTCGGCGAGCAGTACTTC | CASSPSLGEQYF
TRBJ2-7 | 13 | TRBD2 | once | TRBV29-1 | TGCACCCAAGCCGGGGGGGGCTCCTACGAGCAGTACTTC | CTQAGGGSYEQYF
TRBJ2-3 | 14 | TRBD2 | . | TRBV6-5 | TGTGCCAGCAGGAATAGCGGGGTTACAGATACGCAGTATTTT | CASRNSGVTDTQYF
TRBJ2-1 | 11 | . | . | TRBV7-2 | TGTGCCAGCAGCTCACTGAATGAGCAGTTCTTC | CASSSLNEQFF